Listed below are T cell receptor beta chains from one sample, sequenced in a study of patients and donors after allogeneic stem cell transplantation. MiXCR, run by TCRdb on the RT-PCR reads, gives a single entry per CDR3 protein. The data contain about 410,000 distinct CDR3 sequences, roughly 17% of them singletons. Sequencing was done on a sample of blood, either unsorted or a sorted T cell fraction (not recorded which). These receptors came from a human donor who was either an allogeneic HSCT recipient or a stem cell or donor lymphocyte infusion donor (not recorded which). It is not recorded whose cells these are; they may come from a transplant donor. Both conserved end residues are part of each CDR3. The D gene is left open where the match is weak. Expanded clones get a size class; other rows say once, few or many, or leave the size out.

clone_size | j_call | v_call | d_call | cdr3_aa | cdr3_nt
few | TRBJ1-1 | TRBV20-1 | . | CSAKRNAGKAFF | TGCAGTGCAAAGAGGAATGCGGGGAAAGCTTTCTTT
. | TRBJ2-1 | TRBV6-8 | . | CASSYPGQISYNEQFF | TGTGCCAGCAGTTACCCCGGACAGATCTCCTACAATGAGCAGTTCTTC
. | TRBJ2-7 | TRBV20-1 | TRBD2 | CSASGPSGGLYEQYF | TGCAGTGCTAGCGGGCCTAGCGGGGGGTTATACGAGCAGTACTTC
many | TRBJ2-1 | TRBV2 | TRBD2 | CASKTISAGATYNEQFF | TGTGCCAGCAAGACGATTTCAGCGGGGGCCACCTACAATGAGCAGTTCTTC
. | TRBJ1-1 | TRBV12-3/TRBV12-4 | . | CASSLARLMNTEAFF | TGTGCCAGCAGTTTAGCTCGACTCATGAACACTGAAGCTTTCTTT
. | TRBJ1-5 | TRBV10-3 | . | CAISESGASNQPQHF | TGTGCCATCAGTGAATCGGGGGCGAGCAATCAGCCCCAGCATTTT
. | TRBJ2-6 | TRBV19 | . | CASISWQGGRGANVLTF | TGTGCCAGTATTAGTTGGCAGGGGGGACGTGGGGCCAACGTCCTGACTTTC
few | TRBJ2-2 | TRBV20-1 | . | CSAPDRSTGELFF | TGCAGTGCACCCGACAGGTCCACCGGGGAGCTGTTTTTT
. | TRBJ1-1 | TRBV10-3 | TRBD1 | CAISDRTGMNTEAFF | TGTGCCATCAGTGACCGGACAGGGATGAACACTGAAGCTTTCTTT
. | TRBJ1-2 | TRBV18 | . | CASSPDNYGYTF | TGTGCCAGCTCACCGGACAACTATGGCTACACCTTC
few | TRBJ2-7 | TRBV6-6 | . | CASSTRGGYEQYF | TGTGCCAGCAGCACCCGGGGAGGATACGAGCAGTACTTC
. | TRBJ2-6 | TRBV5-4 | . | CASTLVGATGANVLTF | TGTGCCAGCACCCTCGTGGGGGCTACTGGGGCCAACGTCCTGACTTTC
few | TRBJ2-1 | TRBV9 | TRBD2 | CASSPPTSGSYNEQFF | TGTGCCAGCAGCCCCCCCACTAGCGGCTCCTACAATGAGCAGTTCTTC
few | TRBJ2-3 | TRBV20-1 | TRBD2 | CSARVTSGRVPDTQYF | TGCAGTGCTAGAGTCACTAGCGGGAGAGTACCAGATACGCAGTATTTT
. | TRBJ1-2 | TRBV12-3/TRBV12-4 | TRBD1 | CASRGFRGDGYTF | TGTGCCAGCAGGGGGTTCAGGGGGGATGGCTACACCTTC
. | TRBJ2-3 | TRBV5-1 | . | CASSHRMVGDTQYF | TGCGCCAGCAGCCACCGGATGGTGGGAGATACGCAGTATTTT
. | TRBJ2-5 | TRBV29-1 | . | CSSRDETQYF | TGCAGCTCACGGGATGAGACCCAGTACTTC
. | TRBJ1-5 | TRBV19 | . | CASSPLGGNQPQHF | TGTGCCAGTAGTCCACTCGGGGGTAACCAGCCCCAGCATTTT
many | TRBJ2-5 | TRBV4-1 | TRBD2 | CASSQEELAGGETQYF | TGCGCCAGCAGCCAAGAAGAACTAGCGGGGGGTGAGACCCAGTACTTC
. | TRBJ2-2 | TRBV10-2 | TRBD1 | CASSEAGQGAGGELFF | TGCGCCAGCAGTGAAGCGGGACAGGGGGCTGGCGGGGAGCTGTTTTTT
. | TRBJ1-2 | TRBV29-1 | . | CSAGGQGKAWYGYTF | TGCAGCGCTGGGGGGCAGGGAAAGGCTTGGTATGGCTACACCTTC
few | TRBJ1-6 | TRBV9 | TRBD1 | CASSARDSSFSPLHF | TGTGCCAGCAGCGCCCGGGACAGCTCGTTTTCACCCCTCCACTTT
many | TRBJ2-3 | TRBV4-1 | . | CASSQDGPESTDTQYF | TGCGCCAGCAGCCAAGATGGGCCAGAAAGCACAGATACGCAGTATTTT
many | TRBJ1-1 | TRBV29-1 | . | CSVVGGNTEAFF | TGCAGCGTTGTAGGTGGGAACACTGAAGCTTTCTTT
. | TRBJ2-2 | TRBV20-1 | . | CSARDVQLNTGELFF | TGCAGTGCTAGAGATGTACAGTTGAACACCGGGGAGCTGTTTTTT
few | TRBJ1-6 | TRBV19 | TRBD1 | CASRNPGQPPGILHF | TGTGCCAGTAGAAACCCGGGACAGCCTCCTGGGATCCTCCACTTT
. | TRBJ1-1 | TRBV7-9 | . | CSSNLLVMNTEAFF | TGTTCCAGCAACCTACTGGTGATGAACACTGAAGCTTTCTTT
. | TRBJ2-2 | TRBV2 | TRBD1 | CASSPSDRGTGELFF | TGTGCCAGCAGCCCCTCGGACAGGGGCACAGGGGAGCTGTTTTTT
. | TRBJ2-1 | TRBV5-1 | TRBD2 | CASSLRTTSGIYNEQFF | TGCGCCAGCAGCTTAAGAACAACTAGCGGGATCTACAATGAGCAGTTCTTC
few | TRBJ2-3 | TRBV6-5 | TRBD2 | CASSYSRVRVAGHTQYF | TGTGCCAGCAGTTACTCCCGAGTTAGGGTAGCGGGCCATACGCAGTATTTT
few | TRBJ2-7 | TRBV6-1 | TRBD2 | CASRPNLAGHPYEQYF | TGTGCCAGCAGGCCGAACCTAGCGGGACATCCCTACGAGCAGTACTTC